This T cell receptor beta chain was sequenced during a study of blood T cells in healthy people across ages. Across the study: Template switching retrieved approximately one barcoded beta molecule for each two T cells.

A second PCR, run for about 7 to 11 cycles, used a sample-barcoded 5' primer plus a J-beta primer mix. TCRdb re-derived calls from the 5' RACE reads in MiXCR, one entry per CDR3 protein. Among 1.5 million to 2 million distinct CDR3 sequences listed, 30% to 40% were seen once. The sequenced material came from blood. The sequence came from a woman in her 30s in good health.

The CDR3 spells CASSLVKGSNQPQHF. CDR3 DNA: TGTGCCAGCAGTTTAGTGAAGGGGAGCAATCAGCCCCAGCATTTT. The chain recombines TRBV28 with TRBJ1-5, with D perhaps TRBD1 (5 bases). Germline V lookup: CDR1 MDHEN, CDR2 SYDVKM. The CDR3 sequence is 15 residues long. The V gene lost 2 bases and the J gene lost 1 base, with 9 bases spanning the gap.